One and the same sample provided the 30 T cell receptor beta chains below, sequenced in a study of blood T cell repertoires in COVID-19. Produced via immunoSEQ multiplex PCR; TCRdb's table is partial and in-frame only. The profile shows over 85,000 clones, under 85% of them singletons. The sample consisted of peripheral blood. These TCRs come from a woman aged 70-85 years with acute or convalescent COVID-19.

Within the sample, this clone is medium-sized (0.01 to 0.1%). This rearrangement joins TRBV6-1 to TRBJ1-2; maybe TRBD1 (5 bases). Looked up from germline, CDR1 is MNHNS and CDR2 is SASEGT. The CDR3 runs 15 residues. Trimming removed 2 bases at V and 7 bases at J, with 17 bases between. The CDR3 loop reads CASSESVGQGSGYTF. The CDR3 DNA reads as TGTGCCAGCAGTGAATCCGTGGGGCAGGGCTCTGGCTACACCTTC.

This chain uses TRBV10-1 with TRBJ1-2; D call uncertain. Germline assignment: CDR1 WNHNN and CDR2 SYGVQD (reference sequence). CDR3 length: 11 residues. V was pared by 4 bases and J by 5 bases, with 5 bases between. CDR3 region: CASSGGYGYTF. Here the CDR3 DNA reads TGCGCCAGCAGTGGAGGGTATGGCTACACCTTC.

This rearrangement joins TRBV11-2 to TRBJ2-5, with 10 positions matching TRBD1. With V trimmed by 3 bases and J by 1 base, 2 bases remained unmatched. CDR1 is SGHAT, CDR2 FQNNGV, per germline. The CDR3 is 15 amino acids. The CDR3 loop reads CASSLGQGTQETQYF. For the CDR3, the DNA is TGTGCCAGCAGCTTGGGACAGGGGACCCAAGAGACCCAGTACTTC.

The chain carries TRBV7-2 and TRBJ1-1, with D tentatively TRBD1 (5 bases). Germline V gene lookup returns CDR1 SGHTA and CDR2 FQGNSA. V was clipped by 5 bases and J by 5 bases, with 15 bases between them. The CDR3 totals 14 residues. Here the CDR3 reads CASSPQGVETEAFF. Written as DNA, the CDR3 is TGTGCCAGCAGCCCACAAGGGGTAGAGACTGAAGCTTTCTTT.

The chain has TRBV5-8 and TRBJ2-5; 14 bases match TRBD2. The ends lost 4 bases at V and 4 bases at J; junction bases unmatched: 6. The CDR3 contains 16 residues. Germline-derived CDR1 and CDR2 are SGHTS and YDEGEE. CDR3 bases: TGTGCCAGCAGCCCGACTAGCGGGGGGGCCCGAGAGACCCAGTACTTC. Amino acids: CASSPTSGGARETQYF.

V is TRBV18 and J is TRBJ2-2; D gene ambiguous. This CDR3 has 15 residues. The V gene lost 0 bases and the J gene lost 2 bases, with 7 bases spanning the gap. CDR1 KGHSH and CDR2 LQKENI come from the germline V gene. CDR3 DNA sequence: TGTGCCAGCTCACCACCGTCGGTCAACACCGGGGAGCTGTTTTTT. Its translation: CASSPPSVNTGELFF.

The chain carries TRBV6-5 and TRBJ1-2; 9 bases are shared with TRBD1. The CDR3 runs to 14 residues. The V gene end was trimmed by 6 bases and the J gene end by 3 bases; junction bases not matched to a gene: 5. Germline assignment: CDR1 MNHEY and CDR2 SVGAGI. CDR3 sequence: CASSPTGGYYGYTF. The CDR3, as DNA: TGTGCCAGCAGCCCGACAGGGGGTTACTATGGCTACACCTTC.

This chain joins TRBV11-2 and TRBJ1-2, with D uncertain. In germline, CDR1 is SGHAT, CDR2 FQNNGV. Between the trimmed V and J ends, which lost 5 bases and 10 bases, there was a span of 14 bases. CDR3 length: 12 amino acids. The chain's CDR3 is CASSRPTGDYTF. The CDR3 region has the DNA TGTGCCAGCAGCCGACCAACCGGAGACTACACCTTC. Full variable domain (missing parts from reference TRBV11-2 and TRBJ1-2): EAGVAQSPRYKIIEKRQSVAFWCNPISGHATLYWYQQILGQGPKLLIQFQNNGVVDDSQLPKDRFSAERLKGVDSTLKIQPAKLEDSAVYLCASSRPTGDYTFGSGTRLTVV.

This clone was recorded once. The chain employs TRBV7-2 and TRBJ2-7; possibly TRBD1 for D (6 bases). Trimming removed 5 bases from V and 2 bases from J, with 13 bases in between. Germline CDR1 and CDR2: SGHTA and FQGNSA. This CDR3 comprises 14 residues. The CDR3 DNA reads as TGTGCCAGCAGCCCGGGACGGACAGCCTACGAGCAGTACTTC. Translating gives CASSPGRTAYEQYF.

The V call is TRBV19, the J call TRBJ2-5; tentatively, D is TRBD1 (5 bases). Germline V gene lookup returns CDR1 LNHDA and CDR2 SQIVND (reference sequence). The CDR3 loop spans 12 amino acids. V lost 7 bases and J lost 0, with 6 bases in between. The CDR3 bases are TGTGCCAGTAAGGGGTACCAAGAGACCCAGTACTTC. Protein: CASKGYQETQYF. The full variable domain, its missing parts supplied by reference TRBV19 and TRBJ2-5, is DGGITQSPKYLFRKEGQNVTLSCEQNLNHDAMYWYRQDPGQGLRLIYYSQIVNDFQKGDIAEGYSVSREKKESFPLTVTSAQKNPTAFYLCASKGYQETQYFGPGTRLLVL.

The chain combines TRBV11-2 with TRBJ1-2; D uncertain. The ends were cut back, 2 bases at V and 2 bases at J, with 3 bases in the middle. This CDR3 contains 12 residues. CDR1 and CDR2 (germline): SGHAT, FQNNGV. The CDR3 loop reads CASSLSNYGYTF. The CDR3 coding sequence is TGTGCCAGCAGCTTATCGAACTATGGCTACACCTTC.

This clone is a singleton in its sample. The V and J genes are TRBV28 and TRBJ2-2; 10 bases are a match to TRBD2. Unmatched junction bases numbered 6, after V lost 4 bases and J lost 4 bases. The CDR3 extends over 16 amino acids. Germline CDR1 is MDHEN and CDR2 is SYDVKM. As DNA, the CDR3 is TGTGCCAGCAGTTACTCAAGCGGGGGGGGCACCGGGGAGCTGTTTTTT. Protein product: CASSYSSGGGTGELFF.

The CDR3 protein is CASSPDRSEAFF. CDR3 DNA: TGTGCCAGCTCACCTGACAGGTCTGAAGCTTTCTTT. V and J are TRBV18 and TRBJ1-1, with D perhaps matching TRBD1 (6 bases). Trimming removed 3 bases from V and 6 bases from J, with 8 bases in between. This CDR3 is built from 12 residues. The germline V gene has CDR1 KGHSH and CDR2 LQKENI.

V gene TRBV6-4 combines with J gene TRBJ2-5, with 10 bases that match TRBD2. J was trimmed by 5 bases and V by 5 bases; bases with no gene match: 5. CDR3 size: 14 residues. Germline V gene sequence: CDR1 MRHNA, CDR2 SNTAGT. In DNA form, the CDR3 reads TGTGCCAGCAGTCCAACTAGCGGGGCCGAGACCCAGTACTTC. This codes for CASSPTSGAETQYF.

V is TRBV5-1 and J is TRBJ2-1; 10 bases match TRBD2. CDR3 size: 16 residues. CDR1 is SGHRS, CDR2 YFSETQ, per germline. The trim removed 4 bases at V and 4 bases at J, leaving 8 bases unmatched. The CDR3 DNA sequence: TGCGCCAGCAGCGGAAATAGCGGGGGGTCATACAATGAGCAGTTCTTC. Protein sequence: CASSGNSGGSYNEQFF.

The chain joins TRBV30 to TRBJ1-1, with D perhaps TRBD1 (6 bases). Germline values: CDR1 GTSNPN, CDR2 SVGIG (reference sequence). The CDR3 sequence is 15 residues long. V was shortened by 5 bases and J by 1 base, with 17 bases between the two germline ends. The CDR3 DNA sequence: TGTGCCTGGCAGATCCCGGGACACCCGAACACTGAAGCTTTCTTT. Translation gives CAWQIPGHPNTEAFF.

The chain is built from TRBV28 and TRBJ1-1; possible D gene TRBD1, 6 bases. V was pared by 2 bases and J by 9 bases, with 13 bases between. Germline CDR1 and CDR2: MDHEN and SYDVKM. This CDR3 has 13 residues. The CDR3 nucleotides read TGTGCCAGCAGTTTAACAGGGCGGCTTCAAGCTTTCTTT. It yields the protein CASSLTGRLQAFF.

The chain is built from TRBV5-4 and TRBJ1-1, with 7 bases that match TRBD1. The CDR3 has 14 residues. Unmatched junction bases numbered 2, after V lost 2 bases and J lost 1 base. The V gene's germline CDR1 is SGHNT and CDR2 YYREEE (reference sequence). This CDR3 is CASSFGTENTEAFF. The CDR3 DNA follows: TGTGCCAGCAGCTTTGGGACAGAGAACACTGAAGCTTTCTTT.

The chain links TRBV11-2 to TRBJ2-3, with 7 bases fitting TRBD2. Per germline, CDR1 SGHAT and CDR2 FQNNGV. This CDR3 has 13 residues. The ends lost 0 bases at V and 10 bases at J; junction bases unmatched: 4. This CDR3 reads CASSLDLGGSQYF. The CDR3 region has the DNA TGTGCCAGCAGCTTAGATCTCGGGGGGTCGCAGTATTTT.

The genes are TRBV7-3 and TRBJ2-1; 11 nucleotides line up with TRBD2. The CDR3 sequence is 14 residues long. Per germline, CDR1 SGHTA and CDR2 FQGTGA. V lost 4 bases, J lost 5 bases, and 1 base stayed unmatched. The CDR3 loop is CASSSSGGHNEQFF. CDR3 nucleotide sequence: TGTGCCAGCAGCTCTAGCGGGGGGCACAATGAGCAGTTCTTC.

The chain recombines TRBV28 with TRBJ2-7; 7 bases map to TRBD1. Germline CDR1 and CDR2: MDHEN and SYDVKM. CDR3 length equals 15 residues. V was pared by 4 bases and J by 5 bases, with 11 bases of the junction left unmatched. The CDR3 sequence: CASSSKGALRNEQYF. CDR3 sequence (DNA): TGTGCCAGCAGTTCGAAGGGGGCCCTCAGGAACGAGCAGTACTTC.

The chain is built from TRBV7-2 and TRBJ2-5; 9 bases agree with TRBD2. Germline CDR1 SGHTA, CDR2 FQGNSA. The CDR3 covers 15 residues. J was trimmed by 9 bases and V by 0 bases; bases with no gene match: 8. CDR3 DNA: TGTGCCAGCAGCTTAGCGACTAGCGGTGAGAGGGCCCAGTACTTC. Its protein is CASSLATSGERAQYF. Full variable domain (rest looked up from reference TRBV7-2 and TRBJ2-5): GAGVSQSPSNKVTEKGKDVELRCDPISGHTALYWYRQSLGQGLEFLIYFQGNSAPDKSGLPSDRFSAERTGGSVSTLTIQRTQQEDSAVYLCASSLATSGERAQYFGPGTRLLVL.

In its sample, this clone was seen a few times. The V gene is TRBV5-4, the J gene TRBJ1-2, with TRBD1 matching over 7 bases. The germline V gene encodes CDR1 SGHNT and CDR2 YYREEE (reference sequence). This CDR3 comprises 13 residues. The V gene end was trimmed by 5 bases and the J gene end by 2 bases; junction bases not matched to a gene: 3. Here the CDR3 reads CASRSQGNYGYTF. The CDR3 coding sequence is TGTGCCAGCAGGTCACAGGGGAACTATGGCTACACCTTC.

V and J are TRBV12-3 or TRBV12-4 and TRBJ1-2; D gene ambiguous. The CDR3 sequence is 11 residues long. V lost 5 bases to trimming and J lost 8 bases, with 9 bases between them. CDR3 in DNA: TGTGCCAGCAGTCTACGAGCGGGCTACACCTTC. Its translation: CASSLRAGYTF.

The chain combines TRBV5-1 with TRBJ2-3, with D hard to call. CDR3 length: 16 amino acids. CDR1 SGHRS and CDR2 YFSETQ come from the germline V gene. V dropped 0 bases and J dropped 0 bases, with 11 bases sitting between them. In DNA, the CDR3 is TGCGCCAGCAGCTTGGTCGCCAGTTCTAGCACAGATACGCAGTATTTT. It specifies CASSLVASSSTDTQYF.

This sequence joins TRBV18 and TRBJ1-1, with D maybe TRBD1 (5 bases). This CDR3 contains 16 residues. The germline V and J ends were trimmed by 2 bases and 0 bases, with 13 bases remaining between them. Looked up from germline, CDR1 is KGHSH and CDR2 is LQKENI. CDR3 region: CASSPTDSEMNTEAFF. The DNA for the CDR3 is TGTGCCAGCTCACCAACCGACAGCGAGATGAACACTGAAGCTTTCTTT.

The chain recombines TRBV6-5 with TRBJ2-1, with D perhaps matching TRBD1 (5 bases). The CDR3 totals 14 residues. Germline CDR1 and CDR2: MNHEY and SVGAGI. Trimming removed 6 bases from V and 10 bases from J, with 19 bases in between. In DNA, the CDR3 is TGTGCCAGCAGCGGACCAGGGTCCGGTATGGAGCAGTTCTTC. It codes for CASSGPGSGMEQFF.

This chain uses TRBV5-1 with TRBJ2-7; 7 bases are shared with TRBD1. CDR3 length: 13 residues. V trimming: 4 bases; J trimming: 5 bases; junction bases outside the gene matches: 6. Germline V gene sequence: CDR1 SGHRS, CDR2 YFSETQ. This chain's CDR3 is CASSPRGIDEQYF. CDR3 DNA: TGCGCCAGCAGCCCCAGGGGGATCGACGAGCAGTACTTC.

The chain recombines TRBV30 with TRBJ1-5; D is possibly TRBD1 (6 bases). V was pared by 5 bases and J by 0 bases, with 23 bases between. Per germline, CDR1 GTSNPN and CDR2 SVGIG (reference sequence). This CDR3 contains 18 residues. CDR3 in DNA: TGTGCCTGGGGGACAAATGGGCCGACAAAATATAGCAATCAGCCCCAGCATTTT. Amino acids: CAWGTNGPTKYSNQPQHF.

The CDR3 bases are TGTGCCAGCAGCGTTTGGCCCCTGACAGACTATGGCTACACCTTC. The encoded protein is CASSVWPLTDYGYTF. The chain links TRBV7-9 to TRBJ1-2; a weak D match, TRBD1 (5 bases). V shed 5 bases and J shed 3 bases, with 16 bases lying between them. The germline gives CDR1 SEHNR, CDR2 FQNEAQ (reference sequence). The CDR3 loop spans 15 amino acids.